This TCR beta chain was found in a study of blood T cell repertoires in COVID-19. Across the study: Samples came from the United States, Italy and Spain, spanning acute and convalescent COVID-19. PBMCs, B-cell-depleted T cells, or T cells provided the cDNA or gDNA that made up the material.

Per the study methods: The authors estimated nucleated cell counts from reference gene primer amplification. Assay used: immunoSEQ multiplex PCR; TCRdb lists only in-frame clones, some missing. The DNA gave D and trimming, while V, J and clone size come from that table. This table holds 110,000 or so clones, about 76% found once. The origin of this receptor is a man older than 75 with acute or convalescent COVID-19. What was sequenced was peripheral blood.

CDR3 amino acids: CATSSGSLDTQYF. The CDR3 DNA reads as TGTGCCACCAGTAGCGGGAGTCTGGATACGCAGTATTTT. The V gene is TRBV15, the J gene TRBJ2-3; TRBD2 aligns across 9 bases. Trimming at V came to 6 bases and at J to 6 bases, leaving 4 bases not matched to a gene. This CDR3 spans 13 amino acids. Germline V gene sequence: CDR1 LNHNV, CDR2 YYDKDF (reference sequence).